The T cell receptor beta chain described here comes from a study of cytomegalovirus exposure and HLA in healthy donors. Points from the study as a whole: In a later analysis, TCR beta V- and J-gene trimming showed a link to a missense DCLRE1C variant. Across donors, most TCRs were seen rarely, yet some public ones were widespread.

Researchers ran the PCR with 60 Vbeta and 13 Jbeta primers. Libraries were prepared by immunoSEQ multiplex PCR; TCRdb keeps only in-frame clonotypes and omits some of them. Found here are about 130,000 clones, approximately 80% of them singletons; the top ten hold about 1.2%. This clone was counted a few times. Its antigen is unknown. Germline V CDR1 and CDR2: MNHEY, SMNVEV (reference sequence). The CDR3 covers 15 residues. V lost 5 bases to trimming and J lost 5 bases, with 16 bases between them. This receptor was obtained from a girl aged 2 to 9 in good health and CMV-seronegative. This chain joins TRBV27 and TRBJ2-1; D is perhaps TRBD2 (7 bases). Sequenced material: PBMCs. The CDR3 region is CASSPLKGGNNEQFF. CDR3 nucleotides: TGTGCCAGCAGTCCCCTGAAGGGGGGGAACAATGAGCAGTTCTTC.